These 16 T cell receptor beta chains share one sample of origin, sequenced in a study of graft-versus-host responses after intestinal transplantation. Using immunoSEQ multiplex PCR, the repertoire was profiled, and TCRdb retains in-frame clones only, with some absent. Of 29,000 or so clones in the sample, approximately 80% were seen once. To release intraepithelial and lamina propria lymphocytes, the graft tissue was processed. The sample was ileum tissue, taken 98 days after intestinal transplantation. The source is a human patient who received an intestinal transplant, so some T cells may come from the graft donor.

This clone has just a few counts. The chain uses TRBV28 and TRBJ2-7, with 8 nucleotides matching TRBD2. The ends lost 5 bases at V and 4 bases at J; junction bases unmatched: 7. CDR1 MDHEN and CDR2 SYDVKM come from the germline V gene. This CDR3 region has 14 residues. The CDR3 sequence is CASSVLAGGYEQYF. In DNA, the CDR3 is TGTGCCAGCAGTGTTCTGGCGGGGGGATACGAGCAGTACTTC.

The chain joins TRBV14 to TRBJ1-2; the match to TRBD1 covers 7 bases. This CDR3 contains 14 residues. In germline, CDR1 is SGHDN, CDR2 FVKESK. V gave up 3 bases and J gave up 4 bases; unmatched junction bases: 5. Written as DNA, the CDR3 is TGTGCCAGCAGCCACTTAACAGGGGCCTATGGCTACACCTTC. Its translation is CASSHLTGAYGYTF.

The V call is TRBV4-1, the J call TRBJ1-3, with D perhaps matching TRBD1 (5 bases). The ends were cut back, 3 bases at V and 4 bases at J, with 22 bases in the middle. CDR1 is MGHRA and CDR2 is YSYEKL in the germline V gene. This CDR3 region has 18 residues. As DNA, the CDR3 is TGCGCCAGCAGCCACCCCTCCAGCGGGGGGACTTCGGGAAACACCATATATTTT. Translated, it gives CASSHPSSGGTSGNTIYF.

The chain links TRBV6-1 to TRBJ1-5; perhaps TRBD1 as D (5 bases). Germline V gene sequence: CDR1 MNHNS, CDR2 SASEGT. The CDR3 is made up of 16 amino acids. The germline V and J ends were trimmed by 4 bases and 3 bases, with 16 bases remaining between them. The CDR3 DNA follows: TGTGCCAGCAGTGCGCAGGGTGGTTGGGACAATCAGCCCCAGCATTTT. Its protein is CASSAQGGWDNQPQHF.

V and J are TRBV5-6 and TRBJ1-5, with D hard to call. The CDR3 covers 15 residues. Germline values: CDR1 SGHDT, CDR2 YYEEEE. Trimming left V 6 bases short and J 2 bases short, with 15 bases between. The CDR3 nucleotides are TGTGCCAGCAACTCGGAGATGAGTGGCAATCAGCCCCAGCATTTT. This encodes CASNSEMSGNQPQHF. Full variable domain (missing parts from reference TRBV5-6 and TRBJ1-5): DAGVTQSPTHLIKTRGQQVTLRCSPKSGHDTVSWYQQALGQGPQFIFQYYEEEERQRGNFPDRFSGHQFPNYSSELNVNALLLGDSALYLCASNSEMSGNQPQHFGDGTRLSIL.

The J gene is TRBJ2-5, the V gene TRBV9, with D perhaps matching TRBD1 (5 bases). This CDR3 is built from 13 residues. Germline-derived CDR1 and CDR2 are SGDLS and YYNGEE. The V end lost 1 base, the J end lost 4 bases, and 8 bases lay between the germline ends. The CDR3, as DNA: TGTGCCAGCAGCGTACAGGGTGCAGAGACCCAGTACTTC. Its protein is CASSVQGAETQYF.

This CDR3 reads CAIGGAGDNEQYF. As DNA, the CDR3 is TGTGCCATCGGAGGAGCAGGGGACAACGAGCAGTACTTC. The J gene is TRBJ2-7, the V gene TRBV10-3, with D perhaps TRBD1 (6 bases). Germline-derived CDR1 and CDR2 are ENHRY and SYGVKD. There are 13 residues in the CDR3. Between the trimmed V and J ends, which lost 8 bases and 5 bases, there was a span of 16 bases.

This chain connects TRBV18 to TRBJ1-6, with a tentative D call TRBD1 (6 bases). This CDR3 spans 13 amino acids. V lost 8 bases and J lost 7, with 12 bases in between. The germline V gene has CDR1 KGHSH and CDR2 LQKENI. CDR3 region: CASRPGVNSPLHF. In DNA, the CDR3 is TGTGCCAGCCGCCCAGGGGTGAATTCACCCCTCCACTTT.

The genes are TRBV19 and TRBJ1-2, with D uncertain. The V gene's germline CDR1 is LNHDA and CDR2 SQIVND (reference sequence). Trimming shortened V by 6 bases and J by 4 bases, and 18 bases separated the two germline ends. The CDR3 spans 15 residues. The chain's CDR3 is CASSPHGAGVYGYTF. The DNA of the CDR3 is TGTGCCAGTAGCCCACACGGCGCCGGGGTCTATGGCTACACCTTC.

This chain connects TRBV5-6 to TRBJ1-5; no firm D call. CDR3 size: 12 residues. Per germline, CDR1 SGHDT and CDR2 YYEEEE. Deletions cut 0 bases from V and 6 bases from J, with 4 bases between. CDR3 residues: CASSLGSQPQHF. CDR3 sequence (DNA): TGTGCCAGCAGCTTGGGGTCTCAGCCCCAGCATTTT. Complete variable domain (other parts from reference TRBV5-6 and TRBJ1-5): DAGVTQSPTHLIKTRGQQVTLRCSPKSGHDTVSWYQQALGQGPQFIFQYYEEEERQRGNFPDRFSGHQFPNYSSELNVNALLLGDSALYLCASSLGSQPQHFGDGTRLSIL.

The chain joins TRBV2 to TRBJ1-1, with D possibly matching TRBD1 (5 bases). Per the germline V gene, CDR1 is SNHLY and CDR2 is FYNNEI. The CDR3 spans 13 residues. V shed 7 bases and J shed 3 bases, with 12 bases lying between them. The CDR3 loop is CASNRGGDTEAFF. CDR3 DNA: TGTGCCAGCAACCGGGGCGGCGACACTGAAGCTTTCTTT.

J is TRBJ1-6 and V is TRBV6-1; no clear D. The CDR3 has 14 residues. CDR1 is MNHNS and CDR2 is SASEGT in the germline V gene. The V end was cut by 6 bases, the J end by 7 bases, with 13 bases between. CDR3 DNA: TGTGCCAGCAGCCTTTGGCAGGACAATTCACCCCTCCACTTT. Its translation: CASSLWQDNSPLHF.

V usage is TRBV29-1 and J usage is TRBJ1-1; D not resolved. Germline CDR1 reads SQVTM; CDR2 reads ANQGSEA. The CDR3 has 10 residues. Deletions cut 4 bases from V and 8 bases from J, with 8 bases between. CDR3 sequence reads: CSVAQFEAFF. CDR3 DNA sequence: TGCAGCGTTGCGCAATTCGAAGCTTTCTTT.

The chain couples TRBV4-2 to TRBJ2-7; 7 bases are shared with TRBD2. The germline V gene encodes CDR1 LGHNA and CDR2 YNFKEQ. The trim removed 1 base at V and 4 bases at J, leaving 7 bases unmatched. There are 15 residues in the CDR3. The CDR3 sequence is CASSQGKAGLYEQYF. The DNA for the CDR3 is TGTGCCAGCAGCCAAGGCAAGGCGGGACTATACGAGCAGTACTTC.

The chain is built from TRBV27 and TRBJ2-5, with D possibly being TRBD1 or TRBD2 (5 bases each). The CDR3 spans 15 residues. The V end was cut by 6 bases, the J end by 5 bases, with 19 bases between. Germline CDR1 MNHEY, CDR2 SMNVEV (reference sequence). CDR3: CASSSGTTSRETQYF. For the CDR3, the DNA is TGTGCCAGCAGCTCCGGGACCACTTCACGGGAGACCCAGTACTTC.

CDR3 sequence reads: CASSRQTGSEAFF. The DNA of the CDR3 is TGTGCCAGTAGCCGTCAAACGGGGAGTGAAGCTTTCTTT. The V call is TRBV19, the J call TRBJ1-1, with D hard to call. CDR3 length: 13 residues. The V end was cut by 6 bases, the J end by 7 bases, with 15 bases between. The germline gives CDR1 LNHDA, CDR2 SQIVND (reference sequence).